Each of the 16 T cell receptor beta chains below was sequenced from the same sample in a study of shared clonotypes between healthy human individuals. Clones were sequenced by immunoSEQ multiplex PCR, and TCRdb holds only the in-frame ones, with some missing. The table lists about a million clones, about 72% of them singletons. The sample consisted of memory CD4+ T cells from PBMCs. The subset denotes: CD45RA-negative fraction. The source of these receptors is a man aged 18 to 30 in good health. Some clones in this sample may be carry-over from other donors' samples.

The gene calls are TRBV27 and TRBJ2-7, with TRBD2 identical over 10 bases. The CDR3 extends over 14 amino acids. Germline trimming cut 2 bases from V and 3 bases from J; bases unmatched to any gene: 1. Germline V CDR1 and CDR2: MNHEY, SMNVEV (reference sequence). The CDR3, as DNA: TGTGCCAGCAGTTTAAGACTAGCGGGCTACGAGCAGTACTTC. This codes for CASSLRLAGYEQYF.

This sequence joins TRBV9 and TRBJ2-2; a possible D gene is TRBD2 (6 bases). The V end was cut by 0 bases, the J end by 4 bases, with 13 bases between. The germline V gene has CDR1 SGDLS and CDR2 YYNGEE. The CDR3 totals 16 residues. CDR3 residues: CASSVAANSGTGELFF. The CDR3 nucleotides read TGTGCCAGCAGCGTAGCGGCGAATAGCGGCACCGGGGAGCTGTTTTTT.

The J gene is TRBJ2-1, the V gene TRBV28; D may match TRBD1 or TRBD2 (6 bases each). In germline, CDR1 is MDHEN, CDR2 SYDVKM. The CDR3 sequence is 12 residues long. The V end was cut by 4 bases, the J end by 10 bases, with 11 bases between. CDR3 coding DNA: TGTGCCAGCAGTTACGGAGGGGGGGAGCAGTTCTTC. Amino acid sequence: CASSYGGGEQFF.

This chain connects TRBV4-2 to TRBJ2-1; the D gene is possibly TRBD2 (6 bases). The CDR3 length is 14 residues. Trimming removed 6 bases from V and 3 bases from J, with 12 bases in between. The germline V gene has CDR1 LGHNA and CDR2 YNFKEQ. In DNA form, the CDR3 reads TGTGCCAGCAGGGCTGGCGGGATCTACAATGAGCAGTTCTTC. Encoded protein: CASRAGGIYNEQFF.

The chain uses TRBV7-3 and TRBJ2-2, with D possibly called TRBD1 or TRBD2 (5 bases each). Germline lookup yields CDR1 SGHTA and CDR2 FQGTGA. This CDR3 has 15 residues. V lost 2 bases to trimming and J lost 4 bases, with 11 bases between them. CDR3 sequence reads: CASSLRDGPTGELFF. In nucleotides, the CDR3 is TGTGCCAGCAGCTTACGGGACGGGCCCACCGGGGAGCTGTTTTTT.

The genes are TRBV7-2 and TRBJ2-1; D call uncertain. V was cut by 1 base and J by 2 bases, with 9 bases left in between. CDR1 and CDR2 (germline): SGHTA, FQGNSA. This CDR3 comprises 15 residues. Written as DNA, the CDR3 is TGTGCCAGCAGCTTAGTGAGCGCCACCTACAATGAGCAGTTCTTC. Translation: CASSLVSATYNEQFF.

This clone was counted a few times. The sample holds other DNA sequences that translate to the same CDR3. The V call is TRBV6-5, the J call TRBJ1-4, with D possibly being TRBD1 (6 bases). CDR1 MNHEY and CDR2 SVGAGI come from the germline V gene. The CDR3 totals 15 residues. V lost 4 bases to trimming and J lost 6 bases, with 15 bases between them. CDR3 sequence (DNA): TGTGCCAGCAGTTCCAGGGGAGGTCTTGATGAAAAACTGTTTTTT. Translation: CASSSRGGLDEKLFF.

The chain has TRBV11-2 and TRBJ2-7; D is unclear. This CDR3 has 17 amino acids. V gave up 2 bases and J gave up 1 base, with 18 bases separating them. Germline CDR1 SGHAT, CDR2 FQNNGV. The CDR3 reads CASSLRKQTQRSYEQYF. The CDR3 nucleotides read TGTGCCAGCAGCTTAAGAAAGCAGACCCAACGTTCCTACGAGCAGTACTTC.

This chain connects TRBV7-2 to TRBJ2-6, with D perhaps matching TRBD2 (6 bases). The V gene's germline CDR1 is SGHTA and CDR2 FQGNSA. Between the trimmed V and J ends, which lost 8 bases and 1 base, there was a span of 21 bases. CDR3 length: 18 amino acids. This CDR3 reads CASRRGQGLGSGANVLTF. In DNA, the CDR3 is TGTGCCAGCCGGCGGGGTCAGGGTTTAGGGTCTGGGGCCAACGTCCTGACTTTC.

A single count supports this clone. The J gene is TRBJ1-1, the V gene TRBV28, with D perhaps TRBD1 (6 bases). CDR1 and CDR2 (germline): MDHEN, SYDVKM. CDR3 size: 13 residues. V was clipped by 7 bases and J by 11 bases, with 20 bases between them. As DNA, the CDR3 is TGTGCCAGCACTGAACAGGGTCTCGATGTGGCTTTCTTT. This sequence encodes CASTEQGLDVAFF.

As for this clone: Other DNA sequences in this specimen translate into the identical CDR3. The chain recombines TRBV6-1 with TRBJ1-5; D is unresolved. This CDR3 is 13 amino acids long. CDR1 and CDR2 (germline): MNHNS, SASEGT. V gave up 1 base and J gave up 7 bases, with 8 bases separating them. CDR3 DNA sequence: TGTGCCAGCAGTGAAGTTACTGTACAGCCCCAGCATTTT. Protein sequence: CASSEVTVQPQHF.

About this clone itself: The same CDR3 also results from other DNA sequences found in this sample. The genes are TRBV5-1 and TRBJ2-7; the D is unclear. The CDR3 has 14 residues. V was pared by 0 bases and J by 0 bases, with 7 bases between. Germline V lookup: CDR1 SGHRS, CDR2 YFSETQ. The CDR3 loop is CASSLARSSYEQYF. The CDR3, as DNA: TGCGCCAGCAGCTTGGCTAGGAGCTCCTACGAGCAGTACTTC.

The chain links TRBV27 to TRBJ2-7, with D possibly being TRBD1 or TRBD2 (5 bases each). CDR1 MNHEY and CDR2 SMNVEV come from the germline V gene (reference sequence). CDR3 length: 17 amino acids. Trimming pared 5 bases from V and 3 bases from J, leaving 23 bases between. The CDR3 nucleotides read TGTGCCAGCAGTACTCCTCCCCTGGGGCGGGCAGACTACGAGCAGTACTTC. The encoded protein is CASSTPPLGRADYEQYF.

The chain has TRBV4-3 and TRBJ2-1; 16 bases line up with TRBD2. V dropped 4 bases and J dropped 9; count of bases not matched to a gene: 12. CDR3 length: 18 residues. CDR1 is LGHNA and CDR2 is YSLEER in the germline V gene. The CDR3 reads CASSRPPGLAGGPSEQFF. CDR3 DNA: TGCGCCAGCAGCCGCCCACCGGGACTAGCGGGAGGGCCTAGTGAGCAGTTCTTC.

The J gene is TRBJ1-2, the V gene TRBV5-2. TRBV5-2 is labeled a pseudogene. The CDR3 runs to 16 residues. The CDR3 DNA follows: TGTGCCAGCAAGGTGGCTAGAGAGTACGAGACCTATGGCTACACCTTC. Translating it yields CASKVAREYETYGYTF.

V and J are TRBV14 and TRBJ2-1; 8 bases are a match to TRBD2. V was pared by 3 bases and J by 6 bases, with 7 bases of the junction left unmatched. The CDR3 contains 15 residues. Germline assignment: CDR1 SGHDN and CDR2 FVKESK. Here the CDR3 reads CASSQWGGRPNEQFF. DNA of the CDR3: TGTGCCAGCAGCCAGTGGGGCGGGAGGCCCAATGAGCAGTTCTTC.